This T cell receptor beta chain appears in the sequencing data of a study of CD8 T cells in ankylosing spondylitis. Findings and limits, study-wide: Fewer than 10 highly homologous variants formed a TCR beta motif that appeared characteristic of ankylosing spondylitis blood. Some motif variants were previously reported in reactive arthritis synovial fluid and blood.

The CDR3 runs 16 residues. Germline loops: CDR1 MDHEN, CDR2 SYDVKM. With 6 bases clipped from V and 6 bases from J, the junction kept 12 bases outside the gene matches. TCRdb redid the calling of the 5' RACE reads with MiXCR, one entry per CDR3 protein. The sample records under 250,000 distinct CDR3 sequences, 8.2% being singletons. This clonotype has more than one count but fewer than ten. Its antigen is still unknown. This sequence was found in a female donor with ankylosing spondylitis or in good health (not recorded which). Sequenced material: blood, either unsorted or a sorted T cell fraction (not recorded which). The chain recombines TRBV28 with TRBJ2-1; TRBD2 matches at 9 bases. For the CDR3, the DNA is TGTGCCAGCAGGGTCCTTCTTGGCGGGAGGGGCAATGAGCAGTTCTTC. Its translation is CASRVLLGGRGNEQFF.